Each of the 2 T cell receptor beta chains below was sequenced from the same sample in a study of T-cell reconstitution after alpha-beta-depleted transplantation in children listed by TCRdb under 2016. The treatment or condition tag for this specimen amounts to: allogeneic hematopoietic cell transplantation with graft depleted of TCRalphabeta T cells and CD19 B cells. Library preparation employed PCR. Data came from an Illumina HiSeq 2500. TCR libraries were prepared with molecular barcoding, using unique molecular identifiers to normalize TCRbeta repertoire quantification. The public sequencing data were trimmed at Q25 with fastp and processed into clonotypes with MiXCR by TCRdb, which kept only in-frame beta chains. When rows share a CDR3 protein, they turn into one entry using the most common DNA and genes. The sample table shows 700,000 to 850,000 distinct CDR3 sequences, and roughly 15% are seen once. The top ten clonotypes cover just under 5% of the sample.

The source material was PBMCs, mostly from graft donor cells, sampled 360 days after TCRalphabeta/CD19-depleted stem cell transplant. These receptors all come from a male patient between 10 and 17 years old who had a stem cell transplant for acute lymphoblastic leukemia, so the T cells may come from the graft donor.

V gene TRBV12-3 or TRBV12-4 combines with J gene TRBJ1-1; the D is unclear. V was clipped by 4 bases and J by 11 bases, with 14 bases between them. CDR3 length equals 12 residues. DNA of the CDR3: TGTGCCAGCAGTTCCCCTAACCGAGAGGCTTTCTTT. Amino acid sequence: CASSSPNREAFF.

The chain recombines TRBV6-2 or TRBV6-3 with TRBJ2-7; TRBD2 agrees at 8 bases. Germline values: CDR1 MNHEY, CDR2 SVGEGT. V dropped 6 bases and J dropped 2; count of bases not matched to a gene: 3. The CDR3 covers 13 residues. CDR3 bases: TGTGCCAGCAGCTGGGGACTAGCCTACGAGCAGTACTTC. It translates to CASSWGLAYEQYF.